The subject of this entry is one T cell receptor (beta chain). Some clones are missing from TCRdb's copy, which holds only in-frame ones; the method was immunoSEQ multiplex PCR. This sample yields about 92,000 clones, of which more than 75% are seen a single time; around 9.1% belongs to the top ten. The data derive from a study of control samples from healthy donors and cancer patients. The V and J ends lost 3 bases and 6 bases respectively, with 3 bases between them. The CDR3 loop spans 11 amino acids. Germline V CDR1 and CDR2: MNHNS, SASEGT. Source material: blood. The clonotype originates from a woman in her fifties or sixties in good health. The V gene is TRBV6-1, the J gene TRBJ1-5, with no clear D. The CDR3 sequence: CASSDGQPQHF. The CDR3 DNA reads TGTGCCAGCAGTGATGGTCAGCCCCAGCATTTT.